A selection of T cell receptor beta chains follows, all from one sample in a study of blood T cell repertoires in COVID-19. Assay used: immunoSEQ multiplex PCR; TCRdb lists only in-frame clones, some missing. This repertoire shows hundreds of thousands of clones, over 85% found once; its top ten account for roughly 2.6%. The specimen sequenced was PBMCs or T cells enriched from blood (not recorded which). The receptors originated from a man aged 60-69 years who had recovered from COVID-19. Each CDR3 is given with its conserved first and last residue. The D gene is left open where the match is weak. Some rows have no size entry. The others give once, few or many, or a class for an expanded clone.

- | TRBJ1-4 | - | TRBV13 | CASSFKQSFRNEKLFF | TGTGCCAGCAGCTTTAAACAGTCGTTCCGTAATGAAAAACTGTTTTTT
once | TRBJ1-1 | - | TRBV30 | CAWSRDSMNTEAFF | TGTGCCTGGAGTAGGGACTCAATGAACACTGAAGCTTTCTTT
- | TRBJ1-5 | - | TRBV30 | CAWSEREINQPQHF | TGTGCCTGGAGTGAACGGGAAATTAATCAGCCCCAGCATTTT
- | TRBJ2-5 | - | TRBV18 | CASSREQETQYF | TGTGCCAGCTCACGGGAGCAAGAGACCCAGTACTTC
- | TRBJ1-5 | - | TRBV6-5 | CASSWGQGQPQHF | TGTGCCAGCAGTTGGGGCCAGGGGCAGCCCCAGCATTTT
- | TRBJ2-2 | - | TRBV4-3 | CASSQPRAGLNTGELFF | TGCGCCAGCAGCCAGCCAAGGGCGGGCTTGAACACCGGGGAGCTGTTTTTT
- | TRBJ1-2 | TRBD1 | TRBV7-2 | CASSYAPGQGYGYTF | TGTGCCAGCAGCTATGCACCGGGACAGGGCTATGGCTACACCTTC
- | TRBJ2-7 | - | TRBV4-2 | CASSPNKHLEQYF | TGTGCCAGCAGCCCAAATAAACATCTCGAGCAGTACTTC
- | TRBJ2-2 | - | TRBV7-6 | CASSLTTQNTGELFF | TGTGCCAGCAGTTTAACGACTCAGAACACCGGGGAGCTGTTTTTT
- | TRBJ2-7 | - | TRBV11-1 | CASSLDTGPYEQYF | TGTGCCAGCAGCTTAGATACAGGGCCCTACGAGCAGTACTTC
- | TRBJ1-1 | - | TRBV4-1 | CASSQDRRLLNTEAFF | TGCGCCAGCAGCCAAGATCGAAGACTTTTGAACACTGAAGCTTTCTTT
- | TRBJ1-5 | - | TRBV27 | CAARASDRAISPQHF | TGTGCCGCCCGAGCCTCGGACAGAGCAATCAGCCCCCAGCATTTT
- | TRBJ2-3 | TRBD2 | TRBV4-3 | CASSPQRDSTDTQYF | TGCGCCAGCAGCCCTCAGCGGGATAGCACAGATACGCAGTATTTT
- | TRBJ1-4 | - | TRBV12-5 | CASGLVQGRVEKLFF | TGTGCTAGTGGTTTGGTTCAGGGCAGGGTAGAAAAACTGTTTTTT
- | TRBJ1-1 | - | TRBV19 | CASAGSGGYMNTEAFF | TGTGCCAGTGCTGGGTCTGGGGGCTACATGAACACTGAAGCTTTCTTT
- | TRBJ1-2 | TRBD1 | TRBV5-1 | CASSLERWDSRLNYGYTF | TGCGCCAGCAGCCTGGAACGATGGGACAGTCGCCTTAACTATGGCTACACCTTC
- | TRBJ1-6 | - | TRBV4-3 | CASSQGRSSYNSPLHF | TGCGCCAGCAGCCAAGGACGGAGCTCCTATAATTCACCCCTCCACTTT
- | TRBJ1-3 | - | TRBV19 | CASRRPRSSGNTIYF | TGTGCCAGTAGGCGTCCGAGGAGCTCTGGAAACACCATATATTTT
- | TRBJ2-1 | TRBD2 | TRBV9 | CASSVQAGGPRGEQFF | TGTGCCAGCAGCGTGCAAGCGGGGGGACCCCGGGGTGAGCAGTTCTTC
- | TRBJ1-1 | TRBD1 | TRBV5-1 | CASRGKTGGNTEAFF | TGCGCCAGCAGGGGTAAGACAGGGGGGAATACTGAAGCTTTCTTT
- | TRBJ1-5 | - | TRBV12-3/TRBV12-4 | CASRERMDQPQHF | TGTGCCAGCAGAGAGAGGATGGATCAGCCCCAGCATTTT
- | TRBJ2-5 | - | TRBV6-5 | CASSYSEGQETQYF | TGTGCCAGCAGTTACTCTGAGGGCCAAGAGACCCAGTACTTC
- | TRBJ2-4 | TRBD1 | TRBV4-3 | CASSLTPTGEAKNIQYF | TGCGCCAGCAGCCTTACACCGACAGGGGAGGCCAAAAACATTCAGTACTTC
- | TRBJ1-2 | TRBD1 | TRBV5-1 | CASSLGQASNYGYTF | TGCGCCAGCAGCCTGGGACAGGCATCAAACTATGGCTACACCTTC
- | TRBJ2-7 | - | TRBV7-9 | CASSLASVYEQYF | TGTGCCAGCAGTTTAGCCTCGGTCTACGAGCAGTACTTC
- | TRBJ2-2 | - | TRBV5-1 | CASRATETGELFF | TGCGCCAGCAGGGCCACAGAAACCGGGGAGCTGTTTTTT
few | TRBJ1-2 | - | TRBV18 | CASSQGQSYGYTF | TGTGCCAGCTCCCAAGGACAGAGTTATGGCTACACCTTC
- | TRBJ2-1 | - | TRBV2 | CASSVQGTHEQFF | TGTGCCAGCAGTGTTCAGGGGACCCATGAGCAGTTCTTC
- | TRBJ2-1 | TRBD2 | TRBV7-3 | CASSDRRTSGGVYNEQFF | TGTGCCAGCAGCGACCGTCGGACTAGCGGGGGCGTGTACAATGAGCAGTTCTTC
- | TRBJ1-1 | TRBD1 | TRBV11-2 | CASSLGQGEAFF | TGTGCCAGCAGCTTGGGACAGGGTGAAGCTTTCTTT
- | TRBJ2-7 | TRBD1 | TRBV9 | CASSANSGTGGFEQYF | TGTGCCAGCAGCGCAAATTCCGGGACAGGGGGTTTCGAGCAGTACTTC
- | TRBJ2-4 | TRBD1 | TRBV24-1 | CATSDGGTGRDIQYF | TGTGCCACCAGTGATGGGGGGACAGGGAGGGACATTCAGTACTTC
once | TRBJ2-7 | - | TRBV19 | CASSIGHGSYEQYF | TGTGCCAGTAGTATAGGTCACGGCTCCTACGAGCAGTACTTC
- | TRBJ2-7 | - | TRBV13 | CASSPAGGAYEQYF | TGTGCCAGCAGCCCCGCCGGCGGGGCCTACGAGCAGTACTTC
- | TRBJ1-5 | TRBD1 | TRBV10-3 | CAISVGQGSNQPQHF | TGTGCCATCAGTGTAGGACAGGGGAGCAATCAGCCCCAGCATTTT
- | TRBJ1-2 | TRBD1 | TRBV3-1/TRBV3-2 | CASSQGAGGDGYTF | TGTGCCAGCAGCCAAGGAGCAGGGGGCGATGGCTACACCTTC
- | TRBJ2-6 | TRBD1 | TRBV18 | CASSPGTGSGANVLTF | TGTGCCAGCTCACCCGGGACAGGGTCTGGGGCCAACGTCCTGACTTTC
once | TRBJ2-2 | - | TRBV6-5 | CASSYTTSSTGELFF | TGTGCCAGCAGTTACACGACTAGTTCCACCGGGGAGCTGTTTTTT
once | TRBJ1-2 | TRBD1 | TRBV5-1 | CASGAGQGTNYGYTF | TGCGCCAGCGGTGCAGGACAGGGAACTAACTATGGCTACACCTTC
- | TRBJ2-7 | - | TRBV7-9 | CASSWDIIRSYEQYF | TGTGCCAGCAGTTGGGACATTATCCGCTCCTACGAGCAGTACTTC
- | TRBJ2-2 | TRBD1 | TRBV12-3/TRBV12-4 | CASSKQGAGELFF | TGTGCCAGCAGCAAACAGGGGGCAGGGGAGCTGTTTTTT
- | TRBJ1-4 | TRBD1 | TRBV30 | CAWKKKGAQSEKLFF | TGTGCCTGGAAAAAAAAGGGGGCGCAGAGTGAAAAACTGTTTTTT
once | TRBJ1-2 | - | TRBV6-5 | CASTLSGVGYTF | TGTGCCAGCACGCTTTCGGGGGTTGGCTACACCTTC
- | TRBJ1-2 | - | TRBV3-1/TRBV3-2 | CASRTSRGWYGYTF | TGTGCCAGCAGAACAAGTCGGGGATGGTATGGCTACACCTTC
- | TRBJ2-1 | - | TRBV7-9 | CASSFVGADEQFF | TGTGCCAGCAGCTTCGTAGGGGCGGATGAGCAGTTCTTC
once | TRBJ1-6 | TRBD1 | TRBV5-4 | CASTRQGHNSPLHF | TGTGCCAGCACGAGACAGGGCCATAATTCACCCCTCCACTTT
- | TRBJ2-5 | TRBD2 | TRBV11-2 | CASSQGTSGGGAQYF | TGTGCCAGCAGCCAAGGGACTAGCGGGGGCGGGGCCCAGTACTTC
- | TRBJ2-3 | - | TRBV28 | CASSLPLSTDTQYF | TGTGCCAGCAGTTTACCACTTAGCACAGATACGCAGTATTTT
- | TRBJ2-7 | - | TRBV19 | CASSPGISYEQYF | TGTGCCAGTAGCCCAGGGATATCCTACGAGCAGTACTTC
- | TRBJ2-7 | - | TRBV7-3 | CASSLLKGSYEQYF | TGTGCCAGCAGCTTACTTAAGGGGTCCTACGAGCAGTACTTC
- | TRBJ1-2 | TRBD1 | TRBV6-5 | CAGGNRGAYGYTF | TGTGCCGGGGGGAACAGGGGTGCCTATGGCTACACCTTC
- | TRBJ1-6 | - | TRBV7-5 | CARSRRGSSYNSPLHF | TGTGCCAGAAGCCGCAGGGGGAGCTCCTATAATTCACCCCTCCACTTT
- | TRBJ2-1 | - | TRBV10-3 | CAISESRDRGEQFF | TGTGCCATCAGTGAGTCGCGGGACCGGGGTGAGCAGTTCTTC
- | TRBJ2-5 | TRBD1 | TRBV13 | CASSLGMDRWETQYF | TGTGCCAGCAGCTTAGGAATGGACAGGTGGGAGACCCAGTACTTC